This note documents a single T cell receptor (beta chain) sequence. Its antigen is undetermined. Germline V lookup: CDR1 KGHSH, CDR2 LQKENI. CDR3 length: 16 amino acids. J lost 4 bases, V lost 1 base, and 6 bases had no gene match. 13 Jbeta primers and 60 Vbeta primers were used for the PCR. Using immunoSEQ multiplex PCR, the repertoire was profiled, and TCRdb retains in-frame clones only, with some absent. The sample lists around 150,000 clones, roughly 80% occurring once. This specimen comes from a study of cytomegalovirus exposure and HLA in healthy donors. The study, taken as a whole, reports: Donor immune exposure was known only as CMV serostatus. Some V segments, including TRBV6-2 and TRBV6-3, were excluded as indistinguishable.

The rearrangement links TRBV18 to TRBJ2-5; TRBD2 matches at 10 bases. The clonotype comes from a man younger than 35 in good health and CMV-seropositive. The specimen sequenced was PBMCs. DNA of the CDR3: TGTGCCAGCTCACCACAGATAGCGGGAGGCGGAGAGACCCAGTACTTC. It codes for CASSPQIAGGGETQYF.